The 21 T cell receptor beta chains below come from one sample, sequenced in a study of T cells expressing NK-cell markers. TCRdb re-called the 5' RACE reads; every CDR3 protein appears as one record, without DNA. The listing records some 340,000 distinct CDR3 sequences. Sample: blood T cells: a sorted CD56 or NKG2C T cell subset, CD4+ or CD8+ T cells, or bulk PBMC T cells (not recorded which). Every receptor here comes from a man aged 18 to 69 in good health.

The chain couples TRBV10-2 to TRBJ2-5; the D call from TCRdb, TRBD2, cannot be confirmed without DNA. From germline, CDR1 is WSHSY and CDR2 SAAADI. The CDR3 consists of 15 residues. CDR3 amino acids: CASRGVIAEQETQYF.

This chain connects TRBV7-2 to TRBJ2-7; TCRdb designates TRBD2, a call that cannot be tested without DNA. This CDR3 comprises 16 residues. Germline CDR1 and CDR2: SGHTA and FQGNSA. CDR3 loop: CASSGGLAGPTYEQYF.

V is TRBV24-1 and J is TRBJ2-4; TCRdb returns TRBD2, unconfirmable since there is no DNA. CDR1 KGHDR and CDR2 SFDVKD come from the germline V gene. The length of the CDR3 is 19 residues. This CDR3 is CATKPRGTSGGLAKNIQYF.

V is TRBV14 and J is TRBJ1-1; TCRdb's assignment of TRBD1 cannot be checked, as there is no DNA. The germline V gene has CDR1 SGHDN and CDR2 FVKESK. The CDR3 consists of 16 residues. CDR3 amino acids: CASSHSPRPVNTEAFF.

V usage is TRBV7-2 and J usage is TRBJ2-1; as DNA is missing, the TRBD2 call by TCRdb cannot be tested. This CDR3 has 16 amino acids. Germline V CDR1 and CDR2: SGHTA, FQGNSA. The CDR3 here is CASSSTGTSGGSRQFF.

V and J are TRBV7-9 and TRBJ1-4; TCRdb returns TRBD1, unconfirmable since there is no DNA. The CDR3 covers 15 residues. The germline V gene has CDR1 SEHNR and CDR2 FQNEAQ (reference sequence). The CDR3 is CASSGSGTGEEKLFF. Complete variable domain (other parts from reference TRBV7-9 and TRBJ1-4): DTGVSQNPRHKITKRGQNVTFRCDPISEHNRLYWYRQTLGQGPEFLTYFQNEAQLEKSRLLSDRFSAERPKGSFSTLEIQRTEQGDSAMYLCASSGSGTGEEKLFFGSGTQLSVL.

This chain uses TRBV10-3 with TRBJ2-5. This CDR3 spans 12 amino acids. Germline V lookup: CDR1 ENHRY, CDR2 SYGVKD. The chain's CDR3 is CAISGRQETQYF.

The chain joins TRBV4-2 to TRBJ2-2; TCRdb's D call, TRBD1, is unchecked because there is no DNA. The CDR3 totals 16 residues. The germline gives CDR1 LGHNA, CDR2 YNFKEQ. CDR3 sequence reads: CASSQGTGGRTGELFF.

The rearrangement joins TRBV28 to TRBJ2-2; TCRdb returns TRBD1, unconfirmable since there is no DNA. This CDR3 has 15 amino acids. CDR1 and CDR2 (germline): MDHEN, SYDVKM. The CDR3 here is CASSSGPLNTGELFF.

The chain carries TRBV4-2 and TRBJ1-2; TCRdb's D gene call, TRBD1, goes unchecked for lack of DNA. CDR3 length: 16 residues. Germline CDR1 reads LGHNA; CDR2 reads YNFKEQ. The CDR3 loop reads CASSQPGTGVNSGYTF.

The V gene is TRBV6-6, the J gene TRBJ2-3; the D call of TRBD1 rests on TCRdb alone, since no DNA is present to check it. In germline, CDR1 is MNHNY, CDR2 SVGAGI (reference sequence). The CDR3 sequence is 13 residues long. CDR3 residues: CASRTGASDTQYF.

The chain links TRBV19 to TRBJ1-3; TCRdb's D call, TRBD1, is unchecked because there is no DNA. Germline V gene data show CDR1 as LNHDA and CDR2 as SQIVND (reference sequence). This CDR3 is 14 amino acids long. The CDR3 region is CASTPWTNGNTIYF.

The chain links TRBV7-3 to TRBJ2-1. Germline CDR1 reads SGHTA; CDR2 reads FQGTGA. The length of the CDR3 is 15 residues. The CDR3 loop is CASSRGSSSYNEQFF.

This chain uses TRBV6-1 with TRBJ2-7; the D gene TCRdb calls, TRBD1, cannot be checked with no DNA. Looked up from germline, CDR1 is MNHNS and CDR2 is SASEGT. The CDR3 totals 16 residues. The CDR3: CASSPQSGIAISEQYF.

The V call is TRBV21-1, the J call TRBJ2-5. TRBV21-1 is deemed a pseudogene. This CDR3 comprises 14 residues. The CDR3 here is CASSKDNFQETQYF.

The rearrangement uses TRBV5-1 and TRBJ2-3; without DNA, the TCRdb call of TRBD2 cannot be checked. The CDR3 is 16 residues long. Germline CDR1 and CDR2: SGHRS and YFSETQ. The CDR3 protein is CASSRGGGIDPDTQYF.

This sequence joins TRBV6-1 and TRBJ2-2; checking the TCRdb D call of TRBD2 is not possible without DNA. CDR1 is MNHNS and CDR2 is SASEGT in the germline V gene. The CDR3 spans 15 residues. CDR3 residues: CASTYSGGAIGELFF.

The genes are TRBV15 and TRBJ2-5; TCRdb indicates TRBD1, and absent DNA this call remains unverified. The CDR3 contains 16 residues. Germline loops: CDR1 LNHNV, CDR2 YYDKDF (reference sequence). CDR3 loop: CATSRGRQGLRETQYF.

This chain connects TRBV12-3 or TRBV12-4 to TRBJ2-7; the D call from TCRdb, TRBD2, cannot be confirmed without DNA. The CDR3 consists of 14 residues. The CDR3 spells CASRDLAGGREQYF.

V and J are TRBV6-5 and TRBJ1-5; TCRdb returns TRBD1, unconfirmable since there is no DNA. The CDR3 spans 15 residues. The germline V gene has CDR1 MNHEY and CDR2 SVGAGI. The chain's CDR3 is CASSYTTGSDQPQHF.

This chain joins TRBV6-1 and TRBJ1-1; TCRdb names TRBD1, which stays unverified in the absence of DNA. The germline V gene has CDR1 MNHNS and CDR2 SASEGT. The CDR3 covers 15 residues. CDR3: CASRKSRGRDTEAFF.